A single sample gave rise to the 14 T cell receptor beta chains below, sequenced in a study of blood T cell repertoires in COVID-19. Generated by immunoSEQ multiplex PCR, the TCRdb table keeps only in-frame clones and is missing some. This sample has 350,000 to 400,000 clones, with about nine tenths found just once. Input material: PBMCs or T cells enriched from blood (not recorded which). These receptors all stem from a woman between 35 and 50 years old who had been exposed to COVID-19.

This sequence joins TRBV7-2 and TRBJ2-7; TRBD2 is a possible D gene (6 bases). V was clipped by 4 bases and J by 1 base, with 14 bases between them. The CDR3 runs 15 residues. Germline V gene sequence: CDR1 SGHTA, CDR2 FQGNSA. CDR3 sequence: CASSSPGLISYEQYF. CDR3 coding DNA: TGTGCCAGCAGCTCCCCGGGACTCATATCCTACGAGCAGTACTTC.

V is TRBV29-1 and J is TRBJ1-2; no firm D call. Per the germline V gene, CDR1 is SQVTM and CDR2 is ANQGSEA. Trimming shortened V by 7 bases and J by 5 bases, and 17 bases separated the two germline ends. This CDR3 has 13 amino acids. CDR3 sequence (DNA): TGCAGCGCCGGGGAGTCGGCGGCTTATGGCTACACCTTC. Its translation: CSAGESAAYGYTF. The full variable domain, with the rest looked up from reference TRBV29-1 and TRBJ1-2, is SAVISQKPSRDICQRGTSLTIQCQVDSQVTMMFWYRQQPGQSLTLIATANQGSEATYESGFVIDKFPISRPNLTFSTLTVSNMSPEDSSIYLCSAGESAAYGYTFGSGTRLTVV.

V is TRBV3-1 (or the pseudogene TRBV3-2) and J is TRBJ1-2; D not resolved. The CDR3 consists of 19 residues. Trimming removed 0 bases at V and 7 bases at J, with 27 bases between. Germline lookup yields CDR1 LGHDT and CDR2 YNNKEL (reference sequence). The CDR3 sequence: CASSQDRAGRASVRSGYTF. CDR3 coding DNA: TGTGCCAGCAGCCAAGATCGCGCGGGGAGGGCAAGTGTTCGGAGTGGCTACACCTTC.

This rearrangement joins TRBV19 to TRBJ1-2; D unclear. Germline CDR1 and CDR2: LNHDA and SQIVND (reference sequence). Trimming took off 2 bases at V and 2 bases at J, with 9 bases between the two ends. The CDR3 sequence is 14 residues long. The CDR3 reads CASSIPPQNYGYTF. CDR3 in DNA: TGTGCCAGTAGTATACCCCCGCAGAACTATGGCTACACCTTC.

The rearrangement uses TRBV3-1 (or the pseudogene TRBV3-2) and TRBJ1-5; D is uncertain. The CDR3 is 14 residues long. Germline-derived CDR1 and CDR2 are LGHDT and YNNKEL (reference sequence). V lost 1 base to trimming and J lost 0 bases, with 4 bases between them. CDR3 in DNA: TGTGCCAGCAGCCAAGCCAATAGCAATCAGCCCCAGCATTTT. Encoded protein: CASSQANSNQPQHF.

The chain couples TRBV30 to TRBJ1-6; possibly TRBD1 for D (5 bases). Germline V gene data show CDR1 as GTSNPN and CDR2 as SVGIG (reference sequence). V was clipped by 0 bases and J by 13 bases, with 19 bases between them. This CDR3 is 15 amino acids long. CDR3 DNA sequence: TGTGCCTGGAGTGTACGGACTGGGATTGGGGGGCCCCTCCACTTT. It translates to CAWSVRTGIGGPLHF.

V usage is TRBV7-2 and J usage is TRBJ1-1; 9 positions agree with TRBD1. J was trimmed by 3 bases and V by 5 bases; bases with no gene match: 4. This CDR3 is 14 amino acids long. Germline V gene lookup returns CDR1 SGHTA and CDR2 FQGNSA. CDR3 protein: CASSITGGHTEAFF. As DNA, the CDR3 is TGTGCCAGCAGCATAACAGGGGGCCACACTGAAGCTTTCTTT.

This rearrangement joins TRBV10-2 to TRBJ2-3; D is possibly TRBD2 (6 bases). Germline-derived CDR1 and CDR2 are WSHSY and SAAADI. The CDR3 contains 11 residues. Trimming removed 6 bases from V and 14 bases from J, with 15 bases in between. The CDR3 reads CASRGGSRGYF. In nucleotides, the CDR3 is TGCGCCAGCAGGGGAGGCTCCCGCGGGTATTTT.

V usage is TRBV6-4 and J usage is TRBJ1-5; TRBD1 might be the D (6 bases). Deletions cut 5 bases from V and 3 bases from J, with 8 bases between. Germline CDR1 MRHNA, CDR2 SNTAGT. The CDR3 contains 13 residues. In nucleotides, the CDR3 is TGTGCCAGCAGTAGGGACACCAATCAGCCCCAGCATTTT. This sequence encodes CASSRDTNQPQHF.

The CDR3 DNA follows: TGTGCCAGTAGTTACAGGGGTGAGAACACTGAAGCTTTCTTT. Its protein is CASSYRGENTEAFF. The chain recombines TRBV19 with TRBJ1-1; 7 bases fit TRBD1. The V gene's germline CDR1 is LNHDA and CDR2 SQIVND (reference sequence). J lost 1 base, V lost 5 bases, and 4 bases had no gene match. The CDR3 length is 14 residues.

The rearrangement uses TRBV5-6 and TRBJ2-2; TRBD1 matches at 8 bases. Trimming cost V 1 base and J 7 bases; bases outside gene matches: 9. The CDR3 runs to 16 residues. Germline assignment: CDR1 SGHDT and CDR2 YYEEEE. The CDR3 is CASSLRAGGRIGELFF. The CDR3, as DNA: TGTGCCAGCAGCTTGAGGGCAGGGGGCAGGATCGGGGAGCTGTTTTTT.

The genes are TRBV27 and TRBJ2-3; tentatively, D is TRBD1 (6 bases). The ends were cut back, 4 bases at V and 0 bases at J, with 8 bases in the middle. Germline values: CDR1 MNHEY, CDR2 SMNVEV (reference sequence). This CDR3 contains 14 residues. CDR3 nucleotides: TGTGCCAGCAGTTCGGACAGAAGCACAGATACGCAGTATTTT. Translating it yields CASSSDRSTDTQYF.

This chain links TRBV19 with TRBJ1-5; weak D call: TRBD1 (6 bases). The CDR3 covers 16 residues. The V end lost 4 bases, the J end lost 6 bases, and 19 bases lay between the germline ends. Germline values: CDR1 LNHDA, CDR2 SQIVND (reference sequence). CDR3 sequence: CASSTCYFRGIQPQHF. CDR3 coding DNA: TGTGCCAGTAGTACCTGCTACTTCAGGGGAATTCAGCCCCAGCATTTT.

The genes are TRBV19 and TRBJ1-1; 10 bases align to TRBD1. The CDR3 runs 17 residues. The J segment lost 0 bases and the V segment lost 5 bases, leaving 9 bases of the junction unmatched. Looked up from germline, CDR1 is LNHDA and CDR2 is SQIVND (reference sequence). The CDR3 sequence: CASSFRDRGRMNTEAFF. The CDR3 DNA is TGTGCCAGTAGTTTCCGGGACAGGGGCCGTATGAACACTGAAGCTTTCTTT.